Described below is a single T cell receptor (beta chain) sequence and its context. This clonotype was observed a handful of times. Its antigen is currently not known. No clone much larger than this one lies a single base away; base qualities are absent. The data were obtained in a study of identical twins (dated by TCRdb to between 2015 and 2016). General notes on the study: TCR alpha and beta repertoires from monozygotic twins, unrelated adults of various ages and cord blood were deep-sequenced to test whether fetal clonotypes persist. Replicate twin experiments were performed at different times using different library preparation protocols to rule out contamination. The full study reports these points: Zero-insertion analyses could be partly confounded by invariant T cells such as MAIT and iNKT, though diverse VJ usage argued against such confounding for most clonotypes. Fewer insertions were carried by abundant cord blood beta clonotypes, a similar but weaker trend appeared in young adult naive repertoires, and no such trend appeared in memory repertoires. Compared with coincidental sharing between unrelated individuals, out-of-frame TCR alpha sequences shared between twins showed an excess of sequences with low generation probability. The excess sharing between twins in beta out-of-frame sequences was weaker because fewer shared sequences reduced the signal-to-noise ratio. Recombination models systematically underestimated out-of-frame TCR alpha sharing in monozygotic twins but agreed with sharing between unrelated individuals. Because the same donors could not be followed over many years, the conclusions relied on cross-sectional statistical analysis.

Here V drops 0 bases and J drops 5 bases, and the junction holds 7 bases not matched to any gene. The CDR3 measures 16 amino acids from cysteine to phenylalanine. This entry keeps only the CDR3 DNA: 48 bases, framed from base 1. The library was prepared using 5' RACE. Sequencing used an Illumina HiSeq 2000. Template switching introduced a universal primer binding site; the final cDNA contained a unique molecular identifier, enabling accurate counting of TCR cDNA molecules. Specific primers in the conserved constant-segment region were used to synthesize first-strand cDNA for the TCR alpha and beta chains. To control for contamination, each cDNA library was double barcoded with a SMART-Mk sample barcode plus Illumina barcodes. TruSeq adapter sequences along with Illumina sample barcodes were introduced in two successive PCR steps. TCR alpha and beta cDNA libraries were sequenced on the Illumina HiSeq platform with custom primers. In the original analysis: MiGEC processed the raw reads to extract unique molecular identifiers, while MiXCR was used to determine the CDR3 positions. For each individual, recombination models were inferred using an EM algorithm with the repgenHMM and IGoR tools. Shared clonotypes were analyzed with the tcR package in R, and sharing was normalized by the product of cloneset sizes. To study raw recombination without the effects of thymic and clonal selection, out-of-frame nonproductive sequences were analyzed. The public sequencing data were trimmed at Q25 with fastp and processed into clonotypes with MiXCR by TCRdb, which kept only in-frame beta chains. Every entry covers one CDR3 protein and lists the most common genes and DNA from its rows. The V and J calls come from TCRdb's annotation, not from the publication. The sample data list about 660,000 distinct CDR3 sequences, and less than 10% of these were observed just once. Jointly, the top ten make up roughly 0.9% of the sample.

Every donor was a healthy Caucasian. Three pairs of female monozygotic twins, all aged about 18 to 30 years, made up the twin cohort. RNA for TCR libraries was isolated from peripheral blood mononuclear cells. This sample was also put to use in a study of yellow fever vaccine responses in identical twins. The second publication reports: According to the authors, the vaccine-induced T cell response in identical twins seemed to be partly convergent and partly specific to each individual. Focusing on identical twins, the study followed the T cell clones that responded to the vaccine, and did so with precision.

The sequenced material came from PBMCs. The chain is encoded by TRBV12-3 or TRBV12-4 joined to TRBJ2-5; TRBD1 matches 9 bases in the middle. This clonotype was obtained from a woman younger than 35 in good health. The CDR3 here reads CASSLAGQGVYETQYF. Read as DNA, the sequence is TGTGCCAGCAGTTTAGCGGGACAGGGTGTGTATGAGACCCAGTACTTC.